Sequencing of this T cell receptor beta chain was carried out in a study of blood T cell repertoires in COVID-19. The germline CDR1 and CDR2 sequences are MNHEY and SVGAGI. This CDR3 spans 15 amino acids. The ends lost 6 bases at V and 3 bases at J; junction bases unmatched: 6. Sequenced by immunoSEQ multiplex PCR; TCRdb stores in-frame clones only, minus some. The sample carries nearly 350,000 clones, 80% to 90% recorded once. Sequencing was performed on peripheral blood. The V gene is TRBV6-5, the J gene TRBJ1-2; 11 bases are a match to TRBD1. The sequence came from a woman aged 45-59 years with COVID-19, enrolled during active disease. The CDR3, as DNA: TGTGCCAGCAGACCCGGGACAGGGGGGGACTATGGCTACACCTTC. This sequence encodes CASRPGTGGDYGYTF.